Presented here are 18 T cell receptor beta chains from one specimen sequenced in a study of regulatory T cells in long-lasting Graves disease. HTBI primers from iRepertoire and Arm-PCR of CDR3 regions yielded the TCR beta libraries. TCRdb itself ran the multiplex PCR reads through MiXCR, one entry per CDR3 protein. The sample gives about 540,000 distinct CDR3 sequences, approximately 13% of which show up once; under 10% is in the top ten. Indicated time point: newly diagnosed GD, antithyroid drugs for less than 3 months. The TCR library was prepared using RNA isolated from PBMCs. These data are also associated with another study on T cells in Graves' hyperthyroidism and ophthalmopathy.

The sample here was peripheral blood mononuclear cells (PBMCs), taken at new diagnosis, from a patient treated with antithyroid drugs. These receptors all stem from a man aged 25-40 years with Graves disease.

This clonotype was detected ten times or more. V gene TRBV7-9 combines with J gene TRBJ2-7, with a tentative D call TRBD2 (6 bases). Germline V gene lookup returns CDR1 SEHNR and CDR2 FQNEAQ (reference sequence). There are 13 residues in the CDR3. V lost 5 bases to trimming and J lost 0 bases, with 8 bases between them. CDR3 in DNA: TGTGCCAGCAGCGGCGGGATCTCCTACGAGCAGTACTTC. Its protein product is CASSGGISYEQYF.

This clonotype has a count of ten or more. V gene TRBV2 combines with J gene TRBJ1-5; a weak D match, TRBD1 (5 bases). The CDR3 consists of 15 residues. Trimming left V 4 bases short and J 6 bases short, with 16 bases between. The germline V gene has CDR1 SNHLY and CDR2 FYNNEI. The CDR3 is CASSAEGRAGQPQHF. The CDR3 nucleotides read TGTGCCAGCAGTGCTGAGGGCAGGGCTGGTCAGCCCCAGCATTTT.

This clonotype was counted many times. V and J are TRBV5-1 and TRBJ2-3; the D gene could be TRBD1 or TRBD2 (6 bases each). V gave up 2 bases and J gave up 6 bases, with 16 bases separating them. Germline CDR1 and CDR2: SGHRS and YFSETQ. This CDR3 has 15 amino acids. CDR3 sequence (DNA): TGCGCCAGCAGCTTTTGGGGGCGCGGAGGGGATACGCAGTATTTT. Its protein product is CASSFWGRGGDTQYF.

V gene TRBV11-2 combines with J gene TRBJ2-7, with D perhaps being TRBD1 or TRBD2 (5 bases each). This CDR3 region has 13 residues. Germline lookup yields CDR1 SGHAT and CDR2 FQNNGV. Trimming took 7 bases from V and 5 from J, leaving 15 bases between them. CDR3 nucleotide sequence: TGTGCCAGCACCCAGGGCCCGAGGGACGAGCAGTACTTC. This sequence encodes CASTQGPRDEQYF. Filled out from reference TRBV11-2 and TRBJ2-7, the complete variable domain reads EAGVAQSPRYKIIEKRQSVAFWCNPISGHATLYWYQQILGQGPKLLIQFQNNGVVDDSQLPKDRFSAERLKGVDSTLKIQPAKLEDSAVYLCASTQGPRDEQYFGPGTRLTVT.

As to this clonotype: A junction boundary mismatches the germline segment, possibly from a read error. The CDR3 region is CASSRGRYNSPPHF. CDR3 nucleotide sequence: TGTGCCAGCAGTCGGGGACGGTATAATTCACCCCCCCACTTT. This chain joins TRBV6-1 and TRBJ1-6; tentative D call: TRBD1 (5 bases). The CDR3 consists of 14 residues. Germline V gives CDR1 MNHNS, CDR2 SASEGT.

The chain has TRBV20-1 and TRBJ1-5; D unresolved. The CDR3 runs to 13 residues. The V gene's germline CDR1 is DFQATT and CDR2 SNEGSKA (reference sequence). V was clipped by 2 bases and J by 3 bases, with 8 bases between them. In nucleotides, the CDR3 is TGCAGTGCTAGACTGGAGTACAATCAGCCCCAGCATTTT. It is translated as CSARLEYNQPQHF.

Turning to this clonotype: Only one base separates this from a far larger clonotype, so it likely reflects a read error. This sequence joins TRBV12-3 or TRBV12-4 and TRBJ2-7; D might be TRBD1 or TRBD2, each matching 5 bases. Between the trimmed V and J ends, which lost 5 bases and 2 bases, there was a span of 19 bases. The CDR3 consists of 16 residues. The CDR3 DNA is TGTGCCAGCAGTGGACGGGGCCCCATACGGCCCTACGAGCAGTACTTC. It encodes CASSGRGPIRPYEQYF.

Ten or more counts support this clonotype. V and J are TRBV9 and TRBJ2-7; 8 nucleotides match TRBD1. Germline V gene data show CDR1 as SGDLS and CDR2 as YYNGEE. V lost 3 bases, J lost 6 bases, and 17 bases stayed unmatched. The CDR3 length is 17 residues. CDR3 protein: CASSDQRTGTGTREQYF. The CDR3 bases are TGTGCCAGCAGCGACCAGCGGACAGGGACTGGAACCCGCGAGCAGTACTTC.

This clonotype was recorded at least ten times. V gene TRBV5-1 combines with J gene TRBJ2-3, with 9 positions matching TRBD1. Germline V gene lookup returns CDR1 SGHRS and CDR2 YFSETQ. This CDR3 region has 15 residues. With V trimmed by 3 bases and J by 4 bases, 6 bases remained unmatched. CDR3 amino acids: CASSWTGDPSDTQYF. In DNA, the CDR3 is TGCGCCAGCAGCTGGACAGGGGATCCATCAGATACGCAGTATTTT.

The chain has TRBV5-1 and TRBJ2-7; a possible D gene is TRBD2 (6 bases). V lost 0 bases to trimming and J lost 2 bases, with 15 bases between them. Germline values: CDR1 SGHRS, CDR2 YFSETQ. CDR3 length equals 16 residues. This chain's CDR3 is CASSLGTMRGTYEQYF. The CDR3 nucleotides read TGCGCCAGCAGCTTGGGGACTATGCGGGGCACCTACGAGCAGTACTTC.

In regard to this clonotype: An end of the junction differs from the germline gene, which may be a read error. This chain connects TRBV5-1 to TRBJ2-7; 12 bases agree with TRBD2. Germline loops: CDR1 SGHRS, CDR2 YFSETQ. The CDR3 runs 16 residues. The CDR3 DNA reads TGTGCCAGCAGCCTCGGACTAGCGGGAAAGGAATACGAGCAGTACTTC. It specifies CASSLGLAGKEYEQYF.

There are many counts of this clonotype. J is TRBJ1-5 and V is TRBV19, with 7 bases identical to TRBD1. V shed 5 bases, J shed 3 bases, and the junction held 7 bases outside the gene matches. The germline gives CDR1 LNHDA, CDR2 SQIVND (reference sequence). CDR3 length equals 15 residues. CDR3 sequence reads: CASSPAGQLNQPQHF. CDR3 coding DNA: TGTGCCAGTAGTCCCGCGGGACAGCTCAATCAGCCCCAGCATTTT.

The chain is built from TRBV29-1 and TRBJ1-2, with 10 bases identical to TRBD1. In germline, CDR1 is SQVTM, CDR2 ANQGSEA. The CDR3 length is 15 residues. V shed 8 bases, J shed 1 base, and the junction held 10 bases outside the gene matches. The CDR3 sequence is CSPSGTGVFNYGYTF. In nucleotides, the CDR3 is TGCAGCCCATCCGGGACAGGGGTTTTTAACTATGGCTACACCTTC.

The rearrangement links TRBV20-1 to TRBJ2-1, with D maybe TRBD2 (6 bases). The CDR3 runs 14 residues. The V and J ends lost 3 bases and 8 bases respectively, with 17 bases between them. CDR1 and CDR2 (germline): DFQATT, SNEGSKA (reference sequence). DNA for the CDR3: TGCAGTGCTAGGTTGGCGGGGATGGGAGATGAGCAGTTCTTC. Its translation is CSARLAGMGDEQFF.

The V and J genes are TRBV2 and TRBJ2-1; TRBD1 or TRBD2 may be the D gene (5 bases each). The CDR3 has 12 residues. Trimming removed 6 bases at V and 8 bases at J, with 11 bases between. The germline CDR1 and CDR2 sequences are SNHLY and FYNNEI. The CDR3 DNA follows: TGTGCCAGCAGGGGACGTCGGGATGAGCAGTTCTTC. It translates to CASRGRRDEQFF.

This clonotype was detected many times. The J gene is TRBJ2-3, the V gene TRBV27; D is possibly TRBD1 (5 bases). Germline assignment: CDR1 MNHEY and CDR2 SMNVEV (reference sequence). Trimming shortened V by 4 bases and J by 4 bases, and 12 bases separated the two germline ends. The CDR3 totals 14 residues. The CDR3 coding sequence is TGTGCCAGCAGTTCCCACCACAGGTCAGATACGCAGTATTTT. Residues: CASSSHHRSDTQYF.

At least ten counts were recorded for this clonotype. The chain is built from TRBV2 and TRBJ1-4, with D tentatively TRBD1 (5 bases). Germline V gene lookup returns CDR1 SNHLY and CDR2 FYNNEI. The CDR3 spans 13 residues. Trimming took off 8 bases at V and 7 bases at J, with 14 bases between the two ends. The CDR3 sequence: CASGAGEGEKLFF. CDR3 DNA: TGTGCCAGCGGCGCGGGGGAGGGTGAAAAACTGTTTTTT.

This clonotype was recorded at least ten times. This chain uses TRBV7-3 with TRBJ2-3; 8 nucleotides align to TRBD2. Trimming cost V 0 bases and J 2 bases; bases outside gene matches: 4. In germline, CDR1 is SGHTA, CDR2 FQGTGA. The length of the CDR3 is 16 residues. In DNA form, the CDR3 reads TGTGCCAGCAGCTTAACCCCTAGCGGGTACACAGATACGCAGTATTTT. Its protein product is CASSLTPSGYTDTQYF.